This T cell receptor (beta chain) emerged from a study of shared clonotypes between healthy human individuals. The CDR3 is 16 amino acids. The V gene end was trimmed by 4 bases and the J gene end by 3 bases; junction bases not matched to a gene: 9. Germline V lookup: CDR1 SGHRS, CDR2 YFSETQ. In regard to this clone: Its matching antigen is unknown.

Per the authors' pipeline: Quality scores were absent from the junction-only immunoSEQ sequences, so filtering differed. This table comes from immunoSEQ multiplex PCR, and its TCRdb copy is limited to in-frame clones, with some not included. D and trimming come from the DNA, and the V and J calls and clone size come from that table. The sample yields under 1,100,000 clones, around 78% seen once. The donors were adults (healthy and HIV-negative) with no recent acute infections or vaccinations. Study observations and caveats: A reduction in generation probabilities was seen for non-shared clonotypes relative to those shared by all four donors.

The chain joins TRBV5-1 to TRBJ2-4; 8 nucleotides match TRBD2. The source is a man aged 18-30 years in good health. Some clones in this sample may be carry-over from other donors' samples. Sequenced material: memory CD4+ T cells from PBMCs. Subset specified: CD45RA-negative fraction. The CDR3 DNA reads TGCGCCAGCAGCCCCGGGAGGGACGGTGGCAAAAACATTCAGTACTTC. This encodes CASSPGRDGGKNIQYF.